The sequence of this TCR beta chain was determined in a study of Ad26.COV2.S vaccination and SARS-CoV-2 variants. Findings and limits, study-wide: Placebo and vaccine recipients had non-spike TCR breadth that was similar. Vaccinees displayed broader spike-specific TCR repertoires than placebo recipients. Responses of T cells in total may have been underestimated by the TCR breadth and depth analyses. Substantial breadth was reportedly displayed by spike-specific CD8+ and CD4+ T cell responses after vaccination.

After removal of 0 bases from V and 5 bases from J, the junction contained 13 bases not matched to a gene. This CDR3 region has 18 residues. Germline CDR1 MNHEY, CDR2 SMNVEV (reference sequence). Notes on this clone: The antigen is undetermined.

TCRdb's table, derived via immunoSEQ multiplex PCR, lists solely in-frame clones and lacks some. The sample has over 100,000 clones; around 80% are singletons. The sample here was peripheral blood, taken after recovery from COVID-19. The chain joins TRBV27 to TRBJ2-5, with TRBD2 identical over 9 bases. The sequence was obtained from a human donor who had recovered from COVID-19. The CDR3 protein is CASSLSAVGGGAGETQYF. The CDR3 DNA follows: TGTGCCAGCAGTTTATCCGCCGTTGGCGGGGGGGCCGGGGAGACCCAGTACTTC.